These T cell receptor beta chains were read from a single sample in a study of blood T cells in healthy people across ages. One entry per CDR3 protein, called by TCRdb with MiXCR from the 5' RACE reads. The sample yields fewer than 2 million distinct CDR3 sequences, approximately 40% seen once. Sequences were obtained from blood. Receptors were obtained from a human donor in good health. Each CDR3 is given with its conserved first and last residue. Fields, in order: J gene, V gene, D gene, clone size, CDR3 protein, CDR3 DNA. A D gene is named only where the DNA matches it firmly. Clone size is shown for a subset of rows, as once, few, many or a class of expanded clone.

j_gene: TRBJ2-7
v_gene: TRBV29-1
d_gene: TRBD1
abundance: few
CDR3aa: CSGIKQGAPYEQYF
CDR3nt: TGCAGCGGGATTAAACAGGGGGCCCCCTACGAGCAGTACTTC

j_gene: TRBJ2-1
v_gene: TRBV6-1
d_gene: -
abundance: -
CDR3aa: CASSEAFGDRPYNEQFF
CDR3nt: TGTGCCAGCAGTGAAGCATTCGGTGACAGGCCATACAATGAGCAGTTCTTC

j_gene: TRBJ2-6
v_gene: TRBV21-1
d_gene: -
abundance: -
CDR3aa: CASSKDPPTGQANVLTF
CDR3nt: TGTGCCAGCAGCAAAGACCCTCCTACAGGCCAGGCCAACGTCCTGACTTTC

j_gene: TRBJ2-7
v_gene: TRBV15
d_gene: -
abundance: few
CDR3aa: CATRDPTGDLYEQYF
CDR3nt: TGTGCCACCAGAGACCCCACGGGAGACCTCTACGAGCAGTACTTC

j_gene: TRBJ2-1
v_gene: TRBV12-3/TRBV12-4
d_gene: TRBD1
abundance: -
CDR3aa: CASSGYSGTGARNEQFF
CDR3nt: TGTGCCAGCAGTGGTTATTCCGGGACAGGGGCCCGCAATGAGCAGTTCTTC

j_gene: TRBJ2-7
v_gene: TRBV12-3/TRBV12-4
d_gene: TRBD1
abundance: few
CDR3aa: CASSANRGYEQYF
CDR3nt: TGTGCCAGCAGTGCCAACAGGGGGTACGAGCAGTACTTC

j_gene: TRBJ2-1
v_gene: TRBV7-2
d_gene: -
abundance: -
CDR3aa: CASSLGRTYEQFF
CDR3nt: TGTGCCAGCAGCTTAGGTAGGACCTACGAGCAGTTCTTC

j_gene: TRBJ2-5
v_gene: TRBV20-1
d_gene: -
abundance: -
CDR3aa: CSARDREYTQYF
CDR3nt: TGCAGTGCTAGAGATCGCGAATATACGCAGTACTTC

j_gene: TRBJ2-3
v_gene: TRBV20-1
d_gene: TRBD2
abundance: -
CDR3aa: CSVNMGGVGTDTQYF
CDR3nt: TGCAGTGTCAATATGGGGGGGGTGGGCACAGATACGCAGTATTTT

j_gene: TRBJ2-7
v_gene: TRBV7-8
d_gene: TRBD1
abundance: many
CDR3aa: CASSPAGQGSYEQYF
CDR3nt: TGTGCCAGCAGCCCGGCAGGACAGGGGTCCTACGAGCAGTACTTC

j_gene: TRBJ2-1
v_gene: TRBV12-3/TRBV12-4
d_gene: -
abundance: few
CDR3aa: CASSSTFPYYNEQFF
CDR3nt: TGTGCCAGCAGTTCAACTTTCCCCTACTACAATGAGCAGTTCTTC

j_gene: TRBJ2-3
v_gene: TRBV12-3/TRBV12-4
d_gene: TRBD2
abundance: -
CDR3aa: CASSLSRRGDTQYF
CDR3nt: TGTGCCAGCAGTTTATCGCGGCGGGGGGATACGCAGTATTTT

j_gene: TRBJ2-2
v_gene: TRBV24-1
d_gene: -
abundance: -
CDR3aa: CATSVGRSNTGELFF
CDR3nt: TGTGCCACCAGTGTGGGCAGGAGTAACACCGGGGAGCTGTTTTTT

j_gene: TRBJ2-3
v_gene: TRBV4-1
d_gene: TRBD1
abundance: -
CDR3aa: CASSQFDSGGSTNTQYF
CDR3nt: TGCGCCAGCAGCCAATTCGACTCAGGGGGTTCCACAAATACGCAGTATTTT

j_gene: TRBJ2-5
v_gene: TRBV11-1
d_gene: -
abundance: -
CDR3aa: CASSSPFVSDYRGETQYF
CDR3nt: TGTGCCAGCAGCTCCCCCTTTGTGTCCGACTATAGAGGGGAGACCCAGTACTTC

j_gene: TRBJ1-1
v_gene: TRBV28
d_gene: -
abundance: -
CDR3aa: CASCRSLAAFF
CDR3nt: TGTGCCAGTTGTAGATCATTGGCAGCTTTCTTT

j_gene: TRBJ2-1
v_gene: TRBV20-1
d_gene: TRBD2
abundance: -
CDR3aa: CSGRGGQHNEQFF
CDR3nt: TGCAGTGGACGGGGGGGGCAACACAATGAGCAGTTCTTC

j_gene: TRBJ1-2
v_gene: TRBV12-3/TRBV12-4
d_gene: -
abundance: -
CDR3aa: CASSREVRANYGYTF
CDR3nt: TGTGCCAGCAGTCGCGAGGTGAGGGCTAACTATGGCTACACCTTC

j_gene: TRBJ2-7
v_gene: TRBV27
d_gene: -
abundance: -
CDR3aa: CASSYGPVNEQYF
CDR3nt: TGTGCCAGCAGTTATGGCCCCGTAAACGAGCAGTACTTC

j_gene: TRBJ2-1
v_gene: TRBV12-3/TRBV12-4
d_gene: TRBD1
abundance: few
CDR3aa: CASSSRTGAGGEQFF
CDR3nt: TGTGCCAGCAGTTCGAGGACAGGGGCCGGGGGTGAGCAGTTCTTC

j_gene: TRBJ2-3
v_gene: TRBV6-2/TRBV6-3
d_gene: -
abundance: few
CDR3aa: CASSRGRILTDTQYF
CDR3nt: TGTGCCAGCAGCCGTGGACGGATACTCACAGATACGCAGTATTTT

j_gene: TRBJ2-3
v_gene: TRBV7-8
d_gene: -
abundance: few
CDR3aa: CASSPRTVSTDTQYF
CDR3nt: TGTGCCAGCAGCCCAAGGACAGTGAGCACAGATACGCAGTATTTT

j_gene: TRBJ1-1
v_gene: TRBV12-3/TRBV12-4
d_gene: -
abundance: few
CDR3aa: CASTFGVIAEAFF
CDR3nt: TGTGCCAGCACCTTCGGGGTGATTGCTGAAGCTTTCTTT

j_gene: TRBJ1-2
v_gene: TRBV4-2
d_gene: -
abundance: -
CDR3aa: CASSQDPSAGERYGYTF
CDR3nt: TGTGCCAGCAGCCAAGATCCTAGCGCAGGGGAGCGCTATGGCTACACCTTC

j_gene: TRBJ2-3
v_gene: TRBV12-3/TRBV12-4
d_gene: -
abundance: many
CDR3aa: CASTHTDTQYF
CDR3nt: TGTGCCAGCACCCACACAGATACGCAGTATTTT

j_gene: TRBJ2-7
v_gene: TRBV28
d_gene: -
abundance: -
CDR3aa: CASSLWPQGGSGEQYF
CDR3nt: TGTGCCAGCAGTTTATGGCCCCAGGGGGGGTCCGGCGAGCAGTACTTC

j_gene: TRBJ1-5
v_gene: TRBV6-5
d_gene: -
abundance: -
CDR3aa: CASSYRENQPQHF
CDR3nt: TGTGCCAGCAGTTACAGGGAAAATCAGCCCCAGCATTTT

j_gene: TRBJ1-5
v_gene: TRBV6-6
d_gene: -
abundance: once
CDR3aa: CASSYAYKDSNQPQHF
CDR3nt: TGTGCCAGCAGTTACGCCTACAAGGATAGCAATCAGCCCCAGCATTTT

j_gene: TRBJ1-5
v_gene: TRBV5-1
d_gene: -
abundance: -
CDR3aa: CASSLDGSYSNQPQHF
CDR3nt: TGCGCCAGCAGCTTGGATGGCAGCTATAGCAATCAGCCCCAGCATTTT

j_gene: TRBJ2-5
v_gene: TRBV4-1
d_gene: -
abundance: -
CDR3aa: CASSQGQVTQETQYF
CDR3nt: TGCGCCAGCAGCCAAGGACAGGTTACACAAGAGACCCAGTACTTC

j_gene: TRBJ1-2
v_gene: TRBV2
d_gene: TRBD1
abundance: -
CDR3aa: CASQGGQGGGYTF
CDR3nt: TGTGCCAGCCAGGGGGGACAGGGAGGAGGCTACACCTTC

j_gene: TRBJ2-1
v_gene: TRBV20-1
d_gene: -
abundance: few
CDR3aa: CSASGPGREYNEQFF
CDR3nt: TGCAGTGCTAGTGGGCCGGGCCGCGAGTACAATGAGCAGTTCTTC

j_gene: TRBJ2-7
v_gene: TRBV6-2/TRBV6-3
d_gene: TRBD1
abundance: -
CDR3aa: CASSKRTGWATYEQYF
CDR3nt: TGTGCCAGCAGTAAACGGACAGGGTGGGCAACCTACGAGCAGTACTTC

j_gene: TRBJ1-2
v_gene: TRBV4-1
d_gene: TRBD1
abundance: -
CDR3aa: CASSQLPEGQGKEGYTF
CDR3nt: TGCGCCAGCAGCCAATTACCAGAGGGACAGGGAAAGGAGGGCTACACCTTC

j_gene: TRBJ2-7
v_gene: TRBV28
d_gene: TRBD1
abundance: -
CDR3aa: CASSLIPGQGGVAYEQYF
CDR3nt: TGTGCCAGCAGTTTAATCCCGGGACAGGGGGGAGTAGCCTACGAGCAGTACTTC

j_gene: TRBJ2-1
v_gene: TRBV6-2/TRBV6-3
d_gene: -
abundance: few
CDR3aa: CASNNGALSYNEQFF
CDR3nt: TGTGCCAGCAATAACGGGGCCCTTTCCTACAATGAGCAGTTCTTC

j_gene: TRBJ2-1
v_gene: TRBV10-3
d_gene: TRBD1
abundance: few
CDR3aa: CAIKARTGADPSSYNEQFF
CDR3nt: TGTGCCATCAAGGCGAGGACAGGGGCCGATCCCAGCTCCTACAATGAGCAGTTCTTC

j_gene: TRBJ2-1
v_gene: TRBV2
d_gene: TRBD1
abundance: -
CDR3aa: CASSEALDRVSYNEQFF
CDR3nt: TGTGCCAGCAGTGAAGCGTTAGACAGGGTTTCCTACAATGAGCAGTTCTTC

j_gene: TRBJ2-7
v_gene: TRBV7-2
d_gene: TRBD2
abundance: few
CDR3aa: CASSLVPTSGGAYEQYF
CDR3nt: TGTGCCAGCAGCTTAGTGCCGACTAGCGGGGGGGCCTACGAGCAGTACTTC